The 25 T cell receptor beta chains below come from one sample, sequenced in a study of technical replicates of blood from a few donors (TCRdb year 2017). Library preparation employed the immunoSEQ multiplex PCR assay. Drawn from immuneACCESS, this table holds only the in-frame rearrangements with V and J called that TCRdb kept. Clones are partly lost; checked studies trace under half to an unresolved V gene and leave the rest unexplained. This sample has under 75,000 clones in its table, and around 85% of those were observed once. The ten largest clonotypes hold approximately 4.8% of the sample. Sequenced input: PBMCs. The receptors were sampled from a human donor in good health. Some clones in this sample may be carry-over from other donors' samples.

The rearrangement uses TRBV6-1 and TRBJ1-2; D is undetermined. This CDR3 is built from 13 residues. V lost 6 bases and J 8 bases, leaving 16 bases between the germline ends. CDR1 is MNHNS and CDR2 is SASEGT in the germline V gene. CDR3 sequence: CASSLLTRRGYTF. The CDR3 coding sequence is TGTGCCAGCAGCCTTTTGACTAGACGGGGCTACACCTTC.

The chain couples TRBV10-3 to TRBJ2-2; D is possibly TRBD1 (5 bases). The CDR3 spans 15 residues. The germline gives CDR1 ENHRY, CDR2 SYGVKD. Trimming pared 5 bases from V and 1 base from J, leaving 11 bases between. The CDR3 here is CAISKSTGNTGELFF. CDR3 nucleotides: TGTGCCATCAGTAAAAGTACAGGGAACACCGGGGAGCTGTTTTTT.

Only a few counts were recorded for this clone. CDR3 DNA: TGCGCCAGCAGCCAAGATACCACCGGGGTCATTTTCTCCTACGAGCAGTACTTC. Translated, it gives CASSQDTTGVIFSYEQYF. This chain uses TRBV4-3 with TRBJ2-7, with D perhaps matching TRBD2 (5 bases). Germline CDR1 LGHNA, CDR2 YSLEER. Trimming removed 0 bases from V and 0 bases from J, with 18 bases in between. This CDR3 has 18 residues.

The genes are TRBV5-1 and TRBJ2-5; D is uncertain. Deletions cut 0 bases from V and 1 base from J, with 7 bases between. The germline V gene has CDR1 SGHRS and CDR2 YFSETQ. This CDR3 contains 14 residues. This CDR3 reads CASSLGLIQETQYF. CDR3 DNA: TGCGCCAGCAGCTTGGGGCTCATCCAAGAGACCCAGTACTTC.

In nucleotides, the CDR3 is TGTGCCTGGAGTCCCGGACAGGGGTCTGGAAACACCATATATTTT. Encoded protein: CAWSPGQGSGNTIYF. This rearrangement joins TRBV30 to TRBJ1-3; TRBD1 agrees at 9 bases. Looked up from germline, CDR1 is GTSNPN and CDR2 is SVGIG (reference sequence). The CDR3 covers 15 residues. With V trimmed by 2 bases and J by 1 base, 3 bases remained unmatched.

This clone came up many times. The chain recombines TRBV18 with TRBJ1-5; possible D gene TRBD1, 5 bases. The CDR3 is 15 residues long. Per germline, CDR1 KGHSH and CDR2 LQKENI. Trimming took off 3 bases at V and 5 bases at J, with 14 bases between the two ends. The CDR3 is CASSPPGGVDQPQHF. In DNA form, the CDR3 reads TGTGCCAGCTCACCCCCAGGAGGGGTAGATCAGCCCCAGCATTTT.

This chain links TRBV6-1 with TRBJ1-3; D perhaps matches TRBD1 (5 bases). Trimming pared 7 bases from V and 2 bases from J, leaving 12 bases between. Germline V gene lookup returns CDR1 MNHNS and CDR2 SASEGT. The CDR3 has 14 amino acids. CDR3 nucleotides: TGTGCCAGCACTGGGGGAGGAACTGGAAACACCATATATTTT. This sequence encodes CASTGGGTGNTIYF.

This chain uses TRBV7-9 with TRBJ2-1; 11 bases fit TRBD2. Germline V gene sequence: CDR1 SEHNR, CDR2 FQNEAQ (reference sequence). J was trimmed by 9 bases and V by 4 bases; bases with no gene match: 5. The CDR3 covers 14 residues. The CDR3 is CASSSRLAGIEQFF. CDR3 sequence (DNA): TGTGCCAGCAGCTCCAGACTAGCGGGAATTGAGCAGTTCTTC. Full variable domain (missing parts from reference TRBV7-9 and TRBJ2-1): DTGVSQNPRHKITKRGQNVTFRCDPISEHNRLYWYRQTLGQGPEFLTYFQNEAQLEKSRLLSDRFSAERPKGSFSTLEIQRTEQGDSAMYLCASSSRLAGIEQFFGPGTRLTVL.

The J gene is TRBJ1-5, the V gene TRBV5-1, with 9 bases aligning to TRBD1. The CDR3 spans 14 residues. Germline values: CDR1 SGHRS, CDR2 YFSETQ. V shed 4 bases, J shed 8 bases, and the junction held 7 bases outside the gene matches. The CDR3, as DNA: TGCGCCAGCAGCCGAACAGGGGGCGGGGAGCCCCAGCATTTT. Protein sequence: CASSRTGGGEPQHF.

The chain joins TRBV30 to TRBJ2-2, with 11 nucleotides matching TRBD1. CDR3 length: 16 amino acids. J lost 4 bases, V lost 3 bases, and 7 bases had no gene match. CDR1 and CDR2 (germline): GTSNPN, SVGIG (reference sequence). CDR3 amino acids: CAWSVDRGLGTGELFF. CDR3 sequence (DNA): TGTGCCTGGAGCGTGGACAGGGGGCTTGGCACCGGGGAGCTGTTTTTT.

The chain couples TRBV6-1 to TRBJ2-2; 11 nucleotides agree with TRBD2. The CDR3 is 16 residues long. Unmatched junction bases numbered 6, after V lost 4 bases and J lost 5 bases. CDR1 and CDR2 (germline): MNHNS, SASEGT. DNA for the CDR3: TGTGCCAGCAGTGTTCGTAGCGGGAGGGTTACCGGGGAGCTGTTTTTT. It specifies CASSVRSGRVTGELFF.

The rearrangement uses TRBV5-5 and TRBJ1-6; 7 bases map to TRBD1. V dropped 1 base and J dropped 11; count of bases not matched to a gene: 9. Germline V CDR1 and CDR2: SGHKS, YYEKEE (reference sequence). This CDR3 is 15 amino acids long. Here the CDR3 DNA reads TGTGCCAGCAGCTTGTCCCCGGCAGGGGGGACACCCCTCCACTTT. Its translation: CASSLSPAGGTPLHF.

This chain joins TRBV23-1 and TRBJ2-7, with 9 bases lining up with TRBD1. TRBV23-1 is given ORF status, its function remaining uncertain. The V and J ends lost 1 base and 3 bases, in that order; junction bases with no gene match: 19. CDR3 length: 20 residues. CDR3 protein: CASSQLENSGQGESFYEQYF. Here the CDR3 DNA reads TGCGCCAGCAGTCAATTGGAGAATTCGGGACAGGGAGAGTCCTTCTACGAGCAGTACTTC.

The chain's CDR3 is CASSPDRAPGYEQYF. CDR3 sequence (DNA): TGTGCCAGCAGCCCCGACAGGGCGCCCGGCTACGAGCAGTACTTC. The chain combines TRBV5-4 with TRBJ2-7; the match to TRBD1 covers 7 bases. Unmatched junction bases numbered 10, after V lost 4 bases and J lost 3 bases. Germline CDR1 and CDR2: SGHNT and YYREEE (reference sequence). The CDR3 loop spans 15 amino acids.

The count of this clone is one. This chain joins TRBV18 and TRBJ2-7; TRBD2 is a possible D gene (6 bases). The germline V gene encodes CDR1 KGHSH and CDR2 LQKENI. The CDR3 length is 16 residues. V lost 3 bases and J 0 bases, leaving 15 bases between the germline ends. The CDR3 nucleotides are TGTGCCAGCTCACCGGGCAGGAGGGGATCCTCCTACGAGCAGTACTTC. The encoded protein is CASSPGRRGSSYEQYF.

V gene TRBV7-8 combines with J gene TRBJ2-7; 7 bases agree with TRBD1. V lost 5 bases, J lost 0 bases, and 4 bases stayed unmatched. CDR1 is SGHVS, CDR2 FQNEAQ, per germline. The CDR3 runs to 14 residues. CDR3 sequence: CASSPRQGSYEQYF. In DNA form, the CDR3 reads TGTGCCAGCAGCCCGAGACAGGGCTCCTACGAGCAGTACTTC.

The sample holds a few counts of this clone. V and J are TRBV5-6 and TRBJ2-3; 9 bases are shared with TRBD2. This CDR3 contains 15 residues. V was pared by 2 bases and J by 3 bases, with 4 bases of the junction left unmatched. CDR1 and CDR2 from the germline V gene are SGHDT and YYEEEE. CDR3 DNA sequence: TGTGCCAGCAGCTTCAGTAGCGGGGGTACAGATACGCAGTATTTT. Translation: CASSFSSGGTDTQYF.

The rearrangement links TRBV6-5 to TRBJ2-7; weak D call: TRBD2 (6 bases). Trimming took 0 bases from V and 2 from J, leaving 8 bases between them. Germline V CDR1 and CDR2: MNHEY, SVGAGI. The CDR3 extends over 14 amino acids. The CDR3 bases are TGTGCCAGCAGTTACTCTACTAGCACCTACGAGCAGTACTTC. Its protein product is CASSYSTSTYEQYF.

This chain connects TRBV19 to TRBJ2-5; D gene unclear. The CDR3 runs to 13 residues. Germline V CDR1 and CDR2: LNHDA, SQIVND (reference sequence). V was shortened by 0 bases and J by 4 bases, with 6 bases between the two germline ends. CDR3 in amino acids: CASSIDPGETQYF. CDR3 nucleotide sequence: TGTGCCAGTAGTATAGATCCCGGAGAGACCCAGTACTTC.

The chain has TRBV4-2 and TRBJ2-3, with 12 bases lining up with TRBD2. CDR3 length: 16 residues. Germline CDR1 and CDR2: LGHNA and YNFKEQ. V shed 0 bases, J shed 6 bases, and the junction held 4 bases outside the gene matches. CDR3 loop: CASSQELAGGHDTQYF. DNA for the CDR3: TGTGCCAGCAGCCAAGAGCTAGCGGGGGGGCATGATACGCAGTATTTT.

This chain connects TRBV7-9 to TRBJ1-4; D unclear. This CDR3 is built from 15 residues. The germline V and J ends were trimmed by 3 bases and 8 bases, with 16 bases remaining between them. CDR1 is SEHNR, CDR2 FQNEAQ, per germline (reference sequence). CDR3 DNA: TGTGCCAGCAGCTTCTCTGTCGAGGGTTTAGAAAAACTGTTTTTT. Protein product: CASSFSVEGLEKLFF.

The genes are TRBV5-6 and TRBJ1-1; D not certain. V shed 2 bases and J shed 1 base, with 12 bases lying between them. The V gene's germline CDR1 is SGHDT and CDR2 YYEEEE. CDR3 length equals 15 residues. DNA of the CDR3: TGTGCCAGCAGCTTATCGGGAGGGAGGAACACTGAAGCTTTCTTT. Translation gives CASSLSGGRNTEAFF.

This clone has just one count. J is TRBJ2-7 and V is TRBV5-4; D possibly corresponds to TRBD2 (6 bases). The V gene's germline CDR1 is SGHNT and CDR2 YYREEE (reference sequence). The V and J ends lost 5 bases and 2 bases respectively, with 17 bases between them. There are 15 residues in the CDR3. The CDR3 DNA reads as TGTGCCAGCAGTCGTCCTGCGGGACGGGCCTACGAGCAGTACTTC. It is translated as CASSRPAGRAYEQYF.

The CDR3 is CASSPRGASSGNTIYF. The CDR3 bases are TGTGCCAGCAGCCCACGGGGGGCCTCCTCTGGAAACACCATATATTTT. The rearrangement links TRBV7-3 to TRBJ1-3; weak D call: TRBD1 (6 bases). V was cut by 5 bases and J by 0 bases, with 14 bases left in between. Germline CDR1 is SGHTA and CDR2 is FQGTGA. The CDR3 extends over 16 amino acids.

The chain combines TRBV7-8 with TRBJ1-6; D gene unclear. CDR1 SGHVS and CDR2 FQNEAQ come from the germline V gene. V lost 3 bases to trimming and J lost 8 bases, with 17 bases between them. This CDR3 has 16 amino acids. The CDR3 bases are TGTGCCAGCAGCTTTCTCCTTTCCCCTATGGATTCACCCCTCCACTTT. Its protein is CASSFLLSPMDSPLHF. Using reference TRBV7-8 and TRBJ1-6 for the parts outside the CDR3, the full variable domain is GAGVSQSPRYKVAKRGQDVALRCDPISGHVSLFWYQQALGQGPEFLTYFQNEAQLDKSGLPSDRFFAERPEGSVSTLKIQRTQQEDSAVYLCASSFLLSPMDSPLHFGNGTRLTVT.